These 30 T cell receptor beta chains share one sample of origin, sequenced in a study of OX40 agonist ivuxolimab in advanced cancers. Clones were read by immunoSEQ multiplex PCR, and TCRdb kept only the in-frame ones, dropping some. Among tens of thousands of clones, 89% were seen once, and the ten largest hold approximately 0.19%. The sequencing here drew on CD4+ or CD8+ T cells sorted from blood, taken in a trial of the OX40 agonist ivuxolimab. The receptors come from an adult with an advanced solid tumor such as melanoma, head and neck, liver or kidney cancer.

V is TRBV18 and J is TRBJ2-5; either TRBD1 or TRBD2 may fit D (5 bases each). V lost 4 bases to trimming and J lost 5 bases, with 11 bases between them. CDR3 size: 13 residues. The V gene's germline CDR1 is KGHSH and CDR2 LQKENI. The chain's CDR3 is CASSLGPGETQYF. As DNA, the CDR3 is TGTGCCAGCTCACTGGGACCTGGGGAGACCCAGTACTTC. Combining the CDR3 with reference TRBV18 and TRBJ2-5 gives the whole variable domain NAGVMQNPRHLVRRRGQEARLRCSPMKGHSHVYWYRQLPEEGLKFMVYLQKENIIDESGMPKERFSAEFPKEGPSILRIQQVVRGDSAAYFCASSLGPGETQYFGPGTRLLVL.

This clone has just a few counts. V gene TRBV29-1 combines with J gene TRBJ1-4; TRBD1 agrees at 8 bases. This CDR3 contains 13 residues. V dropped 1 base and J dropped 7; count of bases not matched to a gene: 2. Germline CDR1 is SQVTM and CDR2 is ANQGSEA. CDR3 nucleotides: TGCAGCGTTGAAGGACAGGGGTCTGAAAAACTGTTTTTT. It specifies CSVEGQGSEKLFF.

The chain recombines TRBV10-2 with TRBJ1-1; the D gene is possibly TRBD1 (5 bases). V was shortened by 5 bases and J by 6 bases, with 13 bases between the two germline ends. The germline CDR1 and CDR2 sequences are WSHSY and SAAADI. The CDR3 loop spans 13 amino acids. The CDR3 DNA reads TGCGCCAGCAGTCTTAGGGGTCGTGCTGAAGCTTTCTTT. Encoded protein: CASSLRGRAEAFF.

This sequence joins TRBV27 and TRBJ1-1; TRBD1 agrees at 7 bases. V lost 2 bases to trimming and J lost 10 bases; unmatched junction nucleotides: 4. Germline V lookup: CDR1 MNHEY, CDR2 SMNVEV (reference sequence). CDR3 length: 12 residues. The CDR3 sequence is CASSLTTGRAFF. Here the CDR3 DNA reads TGTGCCAGCAGTTTAACGACAGGGCGAGCTTTCTTT.

The CDR3 coding sequence is TGTGCCAGCAGTGAAGGTACAGGGGTGAGCTATGGCTACACCTTC. Protein: CASSEGTGVSYGYTF. This chain joins TRBV6-1 and TRBJ1-2, with 7 positions matching TRBD1. Germline lookup yields CDR1 MNHNS and CDR2 SASEGT. J lost 4 bases, V lost 1 base, and 6 bases had no gene match. This CDR3 region has 15 residues.

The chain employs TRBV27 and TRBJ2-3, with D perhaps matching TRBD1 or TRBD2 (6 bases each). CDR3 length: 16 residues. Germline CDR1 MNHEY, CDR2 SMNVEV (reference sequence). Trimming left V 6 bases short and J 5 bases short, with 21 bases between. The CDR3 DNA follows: TGTGCCAGCAGCTTGGGGGGCGTCGGTTCCCTAGATACGCAGTATTTT. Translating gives CASSLGGVGSLDTQYF.

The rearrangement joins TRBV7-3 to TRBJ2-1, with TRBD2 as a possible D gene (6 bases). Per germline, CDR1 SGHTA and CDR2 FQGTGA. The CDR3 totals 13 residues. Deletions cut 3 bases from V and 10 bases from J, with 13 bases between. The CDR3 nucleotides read TGTGCCAGCAGCTTGGAGGGAGGTAGGGAGCAGTTCTTC. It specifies CASSLEGGREQFF.

DNA of the CDR3: TGTGCCACCAGCAGACCCGGGACAGCATCATTCACAGATACGCAGTATTTT. This sequence encodes CATSRPGTASFTDTQYF. V and J are TRBV15 and TRBJ2-3; TRBD1 matches 7 bases. V lost 2 bases, J lost 2 bases, and 10 bases stayed unmatched. The CDR3 length is 17 residues. CDR1 and CDR2 from the germline V gene are LNHNV and YYDKDF (reference sequence).

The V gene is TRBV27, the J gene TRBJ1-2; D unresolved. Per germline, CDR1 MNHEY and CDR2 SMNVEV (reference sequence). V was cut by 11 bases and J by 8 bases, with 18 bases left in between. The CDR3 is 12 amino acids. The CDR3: CAAGKGGGGYTF. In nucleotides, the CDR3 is TGTGCCGCTGGGAAGGGAGGAGGGGGCTACACCTTC.

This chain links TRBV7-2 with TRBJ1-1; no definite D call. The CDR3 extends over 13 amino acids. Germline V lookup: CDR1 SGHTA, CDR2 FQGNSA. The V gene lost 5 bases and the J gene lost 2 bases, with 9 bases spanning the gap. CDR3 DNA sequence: TGTGCCAGCAGCCTCGGACGTAACACTGAAGCTTTCTTT. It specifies CASSLGRNTEAFF.

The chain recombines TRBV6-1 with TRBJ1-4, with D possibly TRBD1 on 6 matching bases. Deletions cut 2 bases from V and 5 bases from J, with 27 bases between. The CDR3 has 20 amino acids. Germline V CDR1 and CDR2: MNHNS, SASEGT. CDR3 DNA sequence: TGTGCCAGCAGTGAATGGCCACAGGGAAGGGTAGTTGTCCGGAATGAAAAACTGTTTTTT. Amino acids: CASSEWPQGRVVVRNEKLFF.

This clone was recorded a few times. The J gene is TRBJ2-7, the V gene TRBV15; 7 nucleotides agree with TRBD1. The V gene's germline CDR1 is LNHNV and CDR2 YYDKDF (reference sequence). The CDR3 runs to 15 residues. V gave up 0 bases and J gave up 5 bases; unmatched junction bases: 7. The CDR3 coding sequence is TGTGCCACCAGCAGAGATCGGACAGGTTACCACGAGCAGTACTTC. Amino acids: CATSRDRTGYHEQYF.

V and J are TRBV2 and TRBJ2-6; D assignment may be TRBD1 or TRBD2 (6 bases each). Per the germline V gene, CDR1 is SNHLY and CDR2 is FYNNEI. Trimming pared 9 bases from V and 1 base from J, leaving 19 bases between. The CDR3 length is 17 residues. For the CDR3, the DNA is TGTGCCAGTGGAGGAGGGGGGCTTTGGTCTGGGGCCAACGTCCTGACTTTC. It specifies CASGGGGLWSGANVLTF.

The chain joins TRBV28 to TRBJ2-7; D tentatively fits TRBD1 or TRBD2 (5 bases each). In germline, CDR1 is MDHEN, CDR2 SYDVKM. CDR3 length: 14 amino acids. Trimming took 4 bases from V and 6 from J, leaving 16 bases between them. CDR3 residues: CASSSLRGRGEQYF. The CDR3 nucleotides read TGTGCCAGCAGTTCACTGAGGGGCCGGGGCGAGCAGTACTTC.

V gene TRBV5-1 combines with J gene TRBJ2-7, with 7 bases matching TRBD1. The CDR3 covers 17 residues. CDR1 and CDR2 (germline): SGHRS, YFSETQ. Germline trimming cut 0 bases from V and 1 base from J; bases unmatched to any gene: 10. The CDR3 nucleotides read TGCGCCAGCAGCTTGGGTGCGCAGGGGGTCGGGTCCTACGAGCAGTACGTC. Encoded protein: CASSLGAQGVGSYEQYV.

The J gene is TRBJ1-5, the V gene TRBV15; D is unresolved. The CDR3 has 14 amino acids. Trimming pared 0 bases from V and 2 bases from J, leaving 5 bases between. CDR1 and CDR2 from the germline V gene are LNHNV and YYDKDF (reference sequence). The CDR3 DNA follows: TGTGCCACCAGCAGAGAACGGGGCAATCAGCCCCAGCATTTT. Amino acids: CATSRERGNQPQHF.

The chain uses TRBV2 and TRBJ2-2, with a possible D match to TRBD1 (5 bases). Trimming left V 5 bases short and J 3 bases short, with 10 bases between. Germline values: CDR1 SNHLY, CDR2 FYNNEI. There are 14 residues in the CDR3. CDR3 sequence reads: CASSWVRDTGELFF. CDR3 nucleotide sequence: TGTGCCAGCAGTTGGGTCAGGGACACCGGGGAGCTGTTTTTT.

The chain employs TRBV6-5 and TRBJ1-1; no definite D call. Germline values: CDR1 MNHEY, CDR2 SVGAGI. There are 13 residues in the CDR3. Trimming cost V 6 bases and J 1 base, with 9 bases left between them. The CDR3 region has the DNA TGTGCCAGCAGCCCCATCGGGAACACTGAAGCTTTCTTT. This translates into CASSPIGNTEAFF.

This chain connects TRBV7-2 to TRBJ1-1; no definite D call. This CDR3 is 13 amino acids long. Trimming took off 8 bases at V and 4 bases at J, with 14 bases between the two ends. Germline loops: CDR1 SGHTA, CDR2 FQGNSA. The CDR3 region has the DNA TGTGCCAGCGGCCGTGGGAGGGCCACTGAAGCTTTCTTT. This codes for CASGRGRATEAFF.

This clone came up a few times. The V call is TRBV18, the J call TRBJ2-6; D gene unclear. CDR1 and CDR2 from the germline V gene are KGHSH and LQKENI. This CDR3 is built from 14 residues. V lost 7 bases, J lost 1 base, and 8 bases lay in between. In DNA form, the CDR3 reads TGTGCCAGCTACCCTGGTTCTGGGGCCAACGTCCTGACTTTC. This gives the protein CASYPGSGANVLTF.

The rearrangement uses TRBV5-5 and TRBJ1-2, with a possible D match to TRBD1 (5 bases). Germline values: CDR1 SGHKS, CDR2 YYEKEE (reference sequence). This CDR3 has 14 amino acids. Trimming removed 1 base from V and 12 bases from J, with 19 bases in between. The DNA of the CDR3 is TGTGCCAGCAGCTTGCCCGGGACGCCGGCCGGGAACACCTTC. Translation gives CASSLPGTPAGNTF.

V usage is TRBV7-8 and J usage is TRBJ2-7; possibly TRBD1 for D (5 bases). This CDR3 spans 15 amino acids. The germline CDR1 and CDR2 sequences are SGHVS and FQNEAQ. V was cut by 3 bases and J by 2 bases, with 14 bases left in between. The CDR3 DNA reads TGTGCCAGCAGCTTTGGACACACTGGTGCCTACGAGCAGTACGTC. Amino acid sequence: CASSFGHTGAYEQYV.

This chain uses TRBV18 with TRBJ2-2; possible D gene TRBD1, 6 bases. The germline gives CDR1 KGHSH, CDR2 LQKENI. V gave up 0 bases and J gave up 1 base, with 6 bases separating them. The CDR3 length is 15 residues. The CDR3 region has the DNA TGTGCCAGCTCACCACCGACAGGGAACACCGGGGAGCTGTTTTTT. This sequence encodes CASSPPTGNTGELFF. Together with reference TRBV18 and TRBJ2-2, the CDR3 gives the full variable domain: NAGVMQNPRHLVRRRGQEARLRCSPMKGHSHVYWYRQLPEEGLKFMVYLQKENIIDESGMPKERFSAEFPKEGPSILRIQQVVRGDSAAYFCASSPPTGNTGELFFGEGSRLTVL.

The CDR3 spells CASSPGQGIGEQYV. DNA for the CDR3: TGTGCCAGCAGCCCGGGACAGGGGATCGGCGAGCAGTACGTC. This chain links TRBV7-8 with TRBJ2-7, with 10 bases that match TRBD1. V lost 5 bases to trimming and J lost 6 bases; unmatched junction nucleotides: 7. CDR1 and CDR2 from the germline V gene are SGHVS and FQNEAQ. The CDR3 has 14 residues.

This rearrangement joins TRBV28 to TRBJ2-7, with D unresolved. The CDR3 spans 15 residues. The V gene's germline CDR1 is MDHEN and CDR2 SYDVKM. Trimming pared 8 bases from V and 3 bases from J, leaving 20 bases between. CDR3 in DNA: TGTGCCAGCGCCACCCGAGGACGGTCAGTCTACGAGCAGTACGTC. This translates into CASATRGRSVYEQYV.

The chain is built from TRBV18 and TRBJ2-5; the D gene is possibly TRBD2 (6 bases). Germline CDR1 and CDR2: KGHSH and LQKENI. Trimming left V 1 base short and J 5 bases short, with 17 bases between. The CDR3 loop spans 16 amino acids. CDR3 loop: CASSPQSLAAGETQYF. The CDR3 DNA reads TGTGCCAGCTCACCACAGTCTTTAGCGGCCGGGGAGACCCAGTACTTC.

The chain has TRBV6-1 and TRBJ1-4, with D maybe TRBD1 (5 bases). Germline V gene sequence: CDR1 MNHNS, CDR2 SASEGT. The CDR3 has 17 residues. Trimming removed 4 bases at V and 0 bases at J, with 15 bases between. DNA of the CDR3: TGTGCCAGCAGTGGGGACCCGATACTAACAACTAATGAAAAACTGTTTTTT. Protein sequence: CASSGDPILTTNEKLFF.

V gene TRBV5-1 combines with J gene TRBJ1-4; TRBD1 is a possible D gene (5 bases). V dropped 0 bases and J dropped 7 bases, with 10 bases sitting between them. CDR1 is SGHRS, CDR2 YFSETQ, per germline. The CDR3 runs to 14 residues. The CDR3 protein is CASSLVQGTEKLFF. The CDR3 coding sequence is TGCGCCAGCAGCTTGGTTCAGGGCACTGAAAAACTGTTTTTT.

The CDR3 coding sequence is TGCGCCAGCAGCTTAATAGGCACTGAAGCTTTCTTT. Amino acid sequence: CASSLIGTEAFF. The chain joins TRBV5-1 to TRBJ1-1; D uncertain. The V end was cut by 2 bases, the J end by 4 bases, with 6 bases between. Germline CDR1 SGHRS, CDR2 YFSETQ. This CDR3 contains 12 residues. Combining the CDR3 with reference TRBV5-1 and TRBJ1-1 gives the whole variable domain KAGVTQTPRYLIKTRGQQVTLSCSPISGHRSVSWYQQTPGQGLQFLFEYFSETQRNKGNFPGRFSGRQFSNSRSEMNVSTLELGDSALYLCASSLIGTEAFFGQGTRLTVV.

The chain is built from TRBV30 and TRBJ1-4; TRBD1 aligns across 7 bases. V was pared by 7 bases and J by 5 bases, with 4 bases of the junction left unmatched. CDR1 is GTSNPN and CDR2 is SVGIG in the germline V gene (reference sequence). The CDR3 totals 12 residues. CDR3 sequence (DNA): TGTGCCTCCCAGGGGGGAAATGAAAAACTGTTTTTT. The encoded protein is CASQGGNEKLFF.